This record looks at one T cell receptor (beta chain) sequence and its context. The antigen remains unidentified. This sample was taken from a study of shared clonotypes between healthy human individuals. The study, taken as a whole, reports: Only blood was sampled, and tissue TCR repertoires likely differ from blood ones. Naive subsets tended to show greater estimated richness than memory subsets.

Some clones are missing from TCRdb's copy, which holds only in-frame ones; the method was immunoSEQ multiplex PCR. The repertoire holds fewer than 850,000 clones, with approximately 79% as singletons. The receptor was isolated from a woman aged 25 to 39 in good health. Material: memory CD4+ T cells sorted from blood. Subset noted: CD45RA-negative fraction.

CDR3 protein: CATSSRTGGSEAFF. CDR3 DNA sequence: TGTGCCACCAGCAGCAGGACAGGTGGATCTGAAGCTTTCTTT. This chain connects TRBV15 to TRBJ1-1, with TRBD1 matching over 7 bases. Germline V gene data show CDR1 as LNHNV and CDR2 as YYDKDF (reference sequence). The CDR3 has 14 amino acids. Germline trimming cut 3 bases from V and 6 bases from J; bases unmatched to any gene: 7.